Sequencing of this T cell receptor beta chain was carried out in a study of blood T cell repertoires in COVID-19. Study summary: Donors in the United States, Italy and Spain gave samples during acute or convalescent COVID-19. T cells, B-cell-depleted T cells, or PBMCs supplied cDNA or gDNA.

Authors' analysis steps: Using reference gene primer amplification, nucleated cell counts were estimated. Generated by immunoSEQ multiplex PCR, the TCRdb table keeps only in-frame clones and is missing some. The DNA was the basis for D and trimming; V, J and clone size are from that table. The table lists 130,000 or so clones, about four fifths of them singletons. With V trimmed by 2 bases and J by 14 bases, 7 bases remained unmatched. The CDR3 spans 14 residues. The germline CDR1 and CDR2 sequences are MNHNS and SASEGT. The sample was peripheral blood. This chain joins TRBV6-1 and TRBJ2-1; TRBD2 matches 12 bases. This clonotype was sampled from a man aged 60 to 75 with acute or convalescent COVID-19. DNA for the CDR3: TGTGCCAGCAGTGAACTAGCGACTAGCGGGAGAAAGTTCTTC. Protein: CASSELATSGRKFF.